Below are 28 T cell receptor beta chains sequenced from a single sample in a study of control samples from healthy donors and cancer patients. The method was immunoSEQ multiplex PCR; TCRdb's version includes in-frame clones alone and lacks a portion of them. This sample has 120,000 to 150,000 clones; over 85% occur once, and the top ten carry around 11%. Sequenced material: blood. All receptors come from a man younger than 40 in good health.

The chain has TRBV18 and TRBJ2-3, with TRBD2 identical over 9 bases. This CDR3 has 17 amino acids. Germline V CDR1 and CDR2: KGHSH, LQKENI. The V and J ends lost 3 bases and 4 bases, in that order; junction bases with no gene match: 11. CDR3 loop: CASSPRAPSGIPDTQYF. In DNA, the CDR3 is TGTGCCAGCTCACCCCGGGCTCCTAGCGGGATTCCAGATACGCAGTATTTT.

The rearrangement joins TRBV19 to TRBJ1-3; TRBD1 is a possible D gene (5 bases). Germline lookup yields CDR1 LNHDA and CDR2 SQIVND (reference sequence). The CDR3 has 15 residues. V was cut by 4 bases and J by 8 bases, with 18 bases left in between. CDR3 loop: CASSRDRGLRDTIYF. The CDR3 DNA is TGTGCCAGTAGTAGGGACCGCGGCTTGCGGGACACCATATATTTT.

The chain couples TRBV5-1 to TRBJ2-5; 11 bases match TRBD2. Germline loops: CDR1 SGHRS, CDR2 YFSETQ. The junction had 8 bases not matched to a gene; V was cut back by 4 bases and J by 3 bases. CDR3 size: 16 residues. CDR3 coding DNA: TGCGCCAGCAGCAGGGGGACTAGCGGAGCGAAAGAGACCCAGTACTTC. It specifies CASSRGTSGAKETQYF.

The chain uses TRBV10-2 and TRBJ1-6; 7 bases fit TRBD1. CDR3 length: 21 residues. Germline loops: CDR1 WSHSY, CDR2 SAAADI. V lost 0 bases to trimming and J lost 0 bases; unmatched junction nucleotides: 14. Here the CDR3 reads CASSESGPGGGLSSYNSPLHF. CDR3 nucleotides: TGCGCCAGCAGTGAGTCAGGGCCGGGAGGGGGCCTAAGCTCCTATAATTCACCCCTCCACTTT.

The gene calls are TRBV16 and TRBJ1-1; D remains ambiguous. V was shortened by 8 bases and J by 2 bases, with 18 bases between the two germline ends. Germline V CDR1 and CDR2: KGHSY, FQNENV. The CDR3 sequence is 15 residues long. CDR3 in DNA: TGTGCCAGCCGTCTTGGCATATACTATAACACTGAAGCTTTCTTT. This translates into CASRLGIYYNTEAFF.

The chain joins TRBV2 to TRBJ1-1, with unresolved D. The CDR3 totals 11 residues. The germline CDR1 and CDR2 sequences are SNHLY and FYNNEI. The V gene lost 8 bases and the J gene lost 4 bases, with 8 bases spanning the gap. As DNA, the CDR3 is TGTGCCAGCTGTTTGTCCACTGAAGCTTTCTTT. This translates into CASCLSTEAFF.

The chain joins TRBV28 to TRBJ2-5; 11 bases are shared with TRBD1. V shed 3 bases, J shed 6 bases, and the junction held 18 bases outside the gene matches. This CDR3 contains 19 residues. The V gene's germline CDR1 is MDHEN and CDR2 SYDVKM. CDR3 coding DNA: TGTGCCAGCAGTTTTATTGTAGGACAGGGGGCGTTTGAATTAAAGACCCAGTACTTC. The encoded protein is CASSFIVGQGAFELKTQYF.

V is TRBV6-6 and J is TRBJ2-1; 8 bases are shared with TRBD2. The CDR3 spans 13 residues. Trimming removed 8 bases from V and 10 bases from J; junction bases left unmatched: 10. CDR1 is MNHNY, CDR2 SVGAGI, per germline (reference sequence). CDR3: CASGRYSGEEQFF. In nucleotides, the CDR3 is TGTGCCAGCGGGCGATATAGCGGGGAAGAGCAGTTCTTC.

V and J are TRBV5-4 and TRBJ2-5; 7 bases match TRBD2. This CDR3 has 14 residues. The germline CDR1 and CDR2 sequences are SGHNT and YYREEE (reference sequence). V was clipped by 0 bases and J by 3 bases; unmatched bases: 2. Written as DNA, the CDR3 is TGTGCCAGCAGCTTGGGGACTAGAGAAGAGACCCAGTACTTC. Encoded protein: CASSLGTREETQYF. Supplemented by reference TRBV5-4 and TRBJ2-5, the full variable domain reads ETGVTQSPTHLIKTRGQQVTLRCSSQSGHNTVSWYQQALGQGPQFIFQYYREEENGRGNFPPRFSGLQFPNYSSELNVNALELDDSALYLCASSLGTREETQYFGPGTRLLVL.

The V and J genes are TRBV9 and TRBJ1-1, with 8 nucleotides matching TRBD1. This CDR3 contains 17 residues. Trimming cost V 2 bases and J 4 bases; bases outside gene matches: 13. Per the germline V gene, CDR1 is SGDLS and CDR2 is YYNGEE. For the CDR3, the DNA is TGTGCCAGCAGCGTCTCAGGGGGCACCGCTTCGGGCACTGAAGCTTTCTTT. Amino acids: CASSVSGGTASGTEAFF.

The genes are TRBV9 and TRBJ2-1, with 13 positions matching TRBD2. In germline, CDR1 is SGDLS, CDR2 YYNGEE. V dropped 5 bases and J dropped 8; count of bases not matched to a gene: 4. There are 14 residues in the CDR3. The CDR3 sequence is CASRPGTSGDEQFF. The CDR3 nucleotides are TGTGCCAGCAGGCCCGGGACTAGCGGGGATGAGCAGTTCTTC.

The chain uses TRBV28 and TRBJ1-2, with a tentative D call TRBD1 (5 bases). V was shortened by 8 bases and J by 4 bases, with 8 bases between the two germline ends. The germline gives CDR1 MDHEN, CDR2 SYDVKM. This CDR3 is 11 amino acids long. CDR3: CASWGSYGYTF. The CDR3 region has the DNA TGTGCCAGCTGGGGGTCCTATGGCTACACCTTC.

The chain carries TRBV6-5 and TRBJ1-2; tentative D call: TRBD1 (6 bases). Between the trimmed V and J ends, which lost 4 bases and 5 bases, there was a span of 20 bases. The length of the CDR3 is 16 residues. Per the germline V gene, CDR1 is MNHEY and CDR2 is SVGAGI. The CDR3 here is CASSLRSSDSVYGYTF. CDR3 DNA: TGTGCCAGCAGTTTGAGAAGCTCGGACAGTGTGTATGGCTACACCTTC.

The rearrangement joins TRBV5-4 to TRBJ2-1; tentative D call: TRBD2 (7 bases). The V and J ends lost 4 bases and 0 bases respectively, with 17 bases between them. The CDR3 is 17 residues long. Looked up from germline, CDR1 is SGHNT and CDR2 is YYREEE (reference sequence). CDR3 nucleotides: TGTGCCAGCAGCCCGCGGGGGCCGGGGGGCTCCTACAATGAGCAGTTCTTC. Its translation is CASSPRGPGGSYNEQFF.

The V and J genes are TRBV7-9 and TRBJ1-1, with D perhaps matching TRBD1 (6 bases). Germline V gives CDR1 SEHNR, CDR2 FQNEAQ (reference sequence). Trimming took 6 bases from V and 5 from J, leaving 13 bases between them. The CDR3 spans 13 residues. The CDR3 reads CASSSRGRTEAFF. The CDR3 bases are TGTGCCAGCAGTTCGCGGGGGCGGACTGAAGCTTTCTTT.

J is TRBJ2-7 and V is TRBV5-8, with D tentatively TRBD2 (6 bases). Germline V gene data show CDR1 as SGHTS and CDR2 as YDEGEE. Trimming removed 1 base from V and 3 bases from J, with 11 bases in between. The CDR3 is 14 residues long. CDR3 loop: CASSLWGVNYEQYF. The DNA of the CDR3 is TGTGCCAGCAGCTTGTGGGGGGTAAACTACGAGCAGTACTTC.

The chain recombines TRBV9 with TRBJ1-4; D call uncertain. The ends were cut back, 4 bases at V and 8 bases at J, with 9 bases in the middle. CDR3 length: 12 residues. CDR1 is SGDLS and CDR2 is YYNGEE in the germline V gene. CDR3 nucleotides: TGTGCCAGCAGCACCCTAGGGGAAAAACTGTTTTTT. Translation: CASSTLGEKLFF.

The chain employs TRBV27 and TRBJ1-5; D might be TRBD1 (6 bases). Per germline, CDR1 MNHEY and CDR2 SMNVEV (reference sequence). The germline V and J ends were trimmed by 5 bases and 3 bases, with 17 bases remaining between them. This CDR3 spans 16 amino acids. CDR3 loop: CASSPRFDRNNQPQHF. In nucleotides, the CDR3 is TGTGCCAGCAGTCCCCGTTTTGACAGGAACAATCAGCCCCAGCATTTT.

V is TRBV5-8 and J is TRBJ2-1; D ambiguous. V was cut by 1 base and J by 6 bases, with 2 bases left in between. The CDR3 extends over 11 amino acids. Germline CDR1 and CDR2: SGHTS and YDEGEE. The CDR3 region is CASSLSNEQFF. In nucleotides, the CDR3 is TGTGCCAGCAGCTTGAGCAATGAGCAGTTCTTC. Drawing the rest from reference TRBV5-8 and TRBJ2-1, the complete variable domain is EAGVTQSPTHLIKTRGQQATLRCSPISGHTSVYWYQQALGLGLQFLLWYDEGEERNRGNFPPRFSGRQFPNYSSELNVNALELEDSALYLCASSLSNEQFFGPGTRLTVL.

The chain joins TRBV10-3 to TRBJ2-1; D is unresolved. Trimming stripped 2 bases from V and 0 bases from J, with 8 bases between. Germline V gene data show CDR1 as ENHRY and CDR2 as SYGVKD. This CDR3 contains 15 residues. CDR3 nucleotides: TGTGCCATCAGTGAGAGAAGGAGCTCCTACAATGAGCAGTTCTTC. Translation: CAISERRSSYNEQFF.

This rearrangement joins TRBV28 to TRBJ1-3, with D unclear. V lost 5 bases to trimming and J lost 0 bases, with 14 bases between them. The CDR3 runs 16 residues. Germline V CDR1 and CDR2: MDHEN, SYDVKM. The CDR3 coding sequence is TGTGCCAGCAGTCCTCGAGGGCGATTCTCTGGAAACACCATATATTTT. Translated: CASSPRGRFSGNTIYF. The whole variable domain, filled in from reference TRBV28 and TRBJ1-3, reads DVKVTQSSRYLVKRTGEKVFLECVQDMDHENMFWYRQDPGLGLRLIYFSYDVKMKEKGDIPEGYSVSREKKERFSLILESASTNQTSMYLCASSPRGRFSGNTIYFGEGSWLTVV.

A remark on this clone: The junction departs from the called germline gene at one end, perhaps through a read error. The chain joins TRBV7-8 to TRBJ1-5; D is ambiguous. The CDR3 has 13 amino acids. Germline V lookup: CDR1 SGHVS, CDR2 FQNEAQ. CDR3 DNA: TGTGCCAGCAGCCTAGCAGCCGGGCAGCCCCAGCATTTT. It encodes CASSLAAGQPQHF.

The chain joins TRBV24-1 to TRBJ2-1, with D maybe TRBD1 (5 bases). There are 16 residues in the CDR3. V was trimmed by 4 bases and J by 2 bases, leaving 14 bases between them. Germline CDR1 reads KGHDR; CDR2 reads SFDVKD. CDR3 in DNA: TGTGCCACCAGTGAGGTCAGGGCGAAGACCTACAATGAGCAGTTCTTC. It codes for CATSEVRAKTYNEQFF.

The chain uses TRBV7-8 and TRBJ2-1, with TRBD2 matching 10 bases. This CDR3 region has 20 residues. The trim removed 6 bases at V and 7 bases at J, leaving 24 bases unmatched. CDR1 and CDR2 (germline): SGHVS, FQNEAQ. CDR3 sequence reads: CASRPRPASGRLRGENEQFF. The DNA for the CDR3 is TGTGCCAGCAGACCCCGCCCGGCTAGCGGGAGACTCCGGGGAGAAAATGAGCAGTTCTTC.

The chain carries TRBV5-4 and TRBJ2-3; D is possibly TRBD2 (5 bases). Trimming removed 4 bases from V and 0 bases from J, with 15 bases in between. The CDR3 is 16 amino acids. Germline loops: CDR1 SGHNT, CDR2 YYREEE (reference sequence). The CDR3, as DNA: TGTGCCAGCAGCCGGAGGCAGGCCCTTAGCACAGATACGCAGTATTTT. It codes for CASSRRQALSTDTQYF.

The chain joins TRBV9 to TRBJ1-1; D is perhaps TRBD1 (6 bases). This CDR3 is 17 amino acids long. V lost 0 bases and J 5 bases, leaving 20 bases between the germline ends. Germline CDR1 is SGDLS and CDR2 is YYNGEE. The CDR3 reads CASSVAPHSSGETEAFF. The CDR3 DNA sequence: TGTGCCAGCAGCGTAGCTCCACATTCGTCAGGGGAAACTGAAGCTTTCTTT.

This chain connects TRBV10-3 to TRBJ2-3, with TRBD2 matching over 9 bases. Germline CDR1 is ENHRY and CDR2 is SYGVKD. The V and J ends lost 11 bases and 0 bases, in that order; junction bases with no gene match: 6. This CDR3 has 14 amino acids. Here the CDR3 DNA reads TGTGCCTCCAGCGGGAGGCCTAGCACAGATACGCAGTATTTT. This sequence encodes CASSGRPSTDTQYF.

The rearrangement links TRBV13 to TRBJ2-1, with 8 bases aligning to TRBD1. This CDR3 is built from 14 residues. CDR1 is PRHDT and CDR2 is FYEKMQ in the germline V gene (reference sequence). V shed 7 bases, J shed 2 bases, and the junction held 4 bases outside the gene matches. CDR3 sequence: CASTETGAYNEQFF. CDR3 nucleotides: TGTGCCAGCACCGAGACAGGGGCCTACAATGAGCAGTTCTTC.